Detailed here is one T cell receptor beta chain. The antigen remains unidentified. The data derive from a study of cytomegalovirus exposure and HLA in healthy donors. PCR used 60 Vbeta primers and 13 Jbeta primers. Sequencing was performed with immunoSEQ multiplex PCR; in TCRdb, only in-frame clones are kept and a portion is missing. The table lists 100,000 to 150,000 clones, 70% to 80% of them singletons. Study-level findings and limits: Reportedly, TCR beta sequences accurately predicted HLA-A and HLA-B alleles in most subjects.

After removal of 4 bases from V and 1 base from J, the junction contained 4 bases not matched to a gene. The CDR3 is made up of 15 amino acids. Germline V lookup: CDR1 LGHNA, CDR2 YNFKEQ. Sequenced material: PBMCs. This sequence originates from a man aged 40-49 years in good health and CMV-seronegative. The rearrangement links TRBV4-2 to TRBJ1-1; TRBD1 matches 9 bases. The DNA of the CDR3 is TGTGCCAGCAGCCGGGGGGGACAGGGGAACACTGAAGCTTTCTTT. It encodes CASSRGGQGNTEAFF.